The present entry profiles one T cell receptor beta chain with its context. The source of the sample is a study of blood T cell repertoires in COVID-19. Looking at the study overall: Nucleic acid was either cDNA or gDNA, and it came from T cells, B-cell-depleted T cells, or PBMCs.

The CDR3 is 15 residues long. Germline CDR1 KGHSH, CDR2 LQKENI. The V and J ends lost 1 base and 7 bases, in that order; junction bases with no gene match: 9. Measured with immunoSEQ multiplex PCR; TCRdb has only the in-frame clones, and not every one. The table shows more than 250,000 clones, with 70% to 90% occurring only once. Those who participated ranged in age from roughly 18 to 95 years and resided in 24 US areas. Material for sequencing was PBMCs or T cells enriched from blood (not recorded which). This clonotype was sampled from a woman between 25 and 40 years old who had recovered from COVID-19. The gene calls are TRBV18 and TRBJ1-1; 7 bases fit TRBD1. This chain's CDR3 is CASSPQGAGGVEAFF. CDR3 nucleotides: TGTGCCAGCTCACCACAGGGGGCCGGCGGGGTTGAAGCTTTCTTT.